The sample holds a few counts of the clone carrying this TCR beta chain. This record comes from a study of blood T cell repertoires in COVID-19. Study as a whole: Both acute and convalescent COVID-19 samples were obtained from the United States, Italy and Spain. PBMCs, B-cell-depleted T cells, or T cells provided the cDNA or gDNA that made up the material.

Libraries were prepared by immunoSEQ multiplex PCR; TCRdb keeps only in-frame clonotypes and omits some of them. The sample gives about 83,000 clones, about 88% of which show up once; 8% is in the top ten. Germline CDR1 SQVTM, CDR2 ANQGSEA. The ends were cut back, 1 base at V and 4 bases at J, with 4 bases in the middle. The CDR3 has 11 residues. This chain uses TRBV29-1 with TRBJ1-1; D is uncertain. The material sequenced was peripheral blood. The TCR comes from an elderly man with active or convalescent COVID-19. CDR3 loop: CSVEGSTEAFF. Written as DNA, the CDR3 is TGCAGCGTTGAAGGTAGCACTGAAGCTTTCTTT.